The clone carrying this T cell receptor beta chain showed up just a few times. This record comes from a study of T-cell reconstitution after alpha-beta-depleted transplantation in children. The library targeted TCRbeta and was prepared with unique molecular identifiers. TCRdb reanalysed the PCR reads using MiXCR and keeps one entry per CDR3 protein. In the table there are 600,000 to 700,000 distinct CDR3 sequences, over 15% of which are singletons. The receptor was derived from a human donor who donated a stem cell graft to a child with acute myeloid leukemia. The material sequenced was PBMCs from the stem cell graft donor, taken from the stem cell graft.

The CDR3 DNA sequence: TGCGCCAGCAGCTTGGGGACAGAGCCCGCTTCAGATACGCAGTATTTT. It encodes CASSLGTEPASDTQYF. The chain has TRBV5-1 and TRBJ2-3, with D maybe TRBD1 (6 bases). Deletions cut 0 bases from V and 4 bases from J, with 15 bases between. The CDR3 length is 16 residues. CDR1 is SGHRS and CDR2 is YFSETQ in the germline V gene.